Listed here are 4 T cell receptor beta chains from one sample, sequenced in a study of PD-L1 blockade in urothelial cancer. Sample time point: pretreatment peripheral blood. Generated by immunoSEQ multiplex PCR, the TCRdb table keeps only in-frame clones and is missing some. This sample has 50,000 or so clones, with more than 75% found just once. This material consisted of PBMCs, taken around atezolizumab (anti-PD-L1) treatment. These TCRs come from a man between 50 and 59 years old with urothelial cancer.

V is TRBV5-1 and J is TRBJ2-3, with TRBD1 matching 9 bases. V shed 0 bases, J shed 4 bases, and the junction held 3 bases outside the gene matches. CDR1 and CDR2 from the germline V gene are SGHRS and YFSETQ. CDR3 size: 15 residues. This CDR3 is CASSLGGQGPDTQYF. Here the CDR3 DNA reads TGCGCCAGCAGCTTGGGGGGACAGGGACCAGATACGCAGTATTTT.

The V and J genes are TRBV11-3 and TRBJ2-3; TRBD2 agrees at 7 bases. Germline values: CDR1 SGHNT, CDR2 YENEEA. CDR3 size: 15 residues. Losses at the gene ends were 3 bases for V and 4 bases for J; bases not matched to a gene: 7. DNA of the CDR3: TGTGCCAGCAGCTTGAGTACGGGGGGAGCAGATACGCAGTATTTT. The encoded protein is CASSLSTGGADTQYF.

The chain links TRBV29-1 to TRBJ2-1, with TRBD2 matching 7 bases. V was pared by 7 bases and J by 2 bases, with 5 bases of the junction left unmatched. CDR1 is SQVTM and CDR2 is ANQGSEA in the germline V gene. The CDR3 sequence is 13 residues long. The CDR3 protein is CSGLAGAYNEQFF. CDR3 nucleotides: TGCAGCGGACTTGCGGGAGCCTACAATGAGCAGTTCTTC.

J is TRBJ1-5 and V is TRBV7-2, with TRBD1 matching 7 bases. After removal of 1 base from V and 1 base from J, the junction contained 1 base not matched to a gene. The CDR3 loop spans 15 amino acids. CDR1 SGHTA and CDR2 FQGNSA come from the germline V gene. Here the CDR3 reads CASSLDRGSNQPQHF. CDR3 nucleotides: TGTGCCAGCAGCTTAGACAGGGGAAGCAATCAGCCCCAGCATTTT.